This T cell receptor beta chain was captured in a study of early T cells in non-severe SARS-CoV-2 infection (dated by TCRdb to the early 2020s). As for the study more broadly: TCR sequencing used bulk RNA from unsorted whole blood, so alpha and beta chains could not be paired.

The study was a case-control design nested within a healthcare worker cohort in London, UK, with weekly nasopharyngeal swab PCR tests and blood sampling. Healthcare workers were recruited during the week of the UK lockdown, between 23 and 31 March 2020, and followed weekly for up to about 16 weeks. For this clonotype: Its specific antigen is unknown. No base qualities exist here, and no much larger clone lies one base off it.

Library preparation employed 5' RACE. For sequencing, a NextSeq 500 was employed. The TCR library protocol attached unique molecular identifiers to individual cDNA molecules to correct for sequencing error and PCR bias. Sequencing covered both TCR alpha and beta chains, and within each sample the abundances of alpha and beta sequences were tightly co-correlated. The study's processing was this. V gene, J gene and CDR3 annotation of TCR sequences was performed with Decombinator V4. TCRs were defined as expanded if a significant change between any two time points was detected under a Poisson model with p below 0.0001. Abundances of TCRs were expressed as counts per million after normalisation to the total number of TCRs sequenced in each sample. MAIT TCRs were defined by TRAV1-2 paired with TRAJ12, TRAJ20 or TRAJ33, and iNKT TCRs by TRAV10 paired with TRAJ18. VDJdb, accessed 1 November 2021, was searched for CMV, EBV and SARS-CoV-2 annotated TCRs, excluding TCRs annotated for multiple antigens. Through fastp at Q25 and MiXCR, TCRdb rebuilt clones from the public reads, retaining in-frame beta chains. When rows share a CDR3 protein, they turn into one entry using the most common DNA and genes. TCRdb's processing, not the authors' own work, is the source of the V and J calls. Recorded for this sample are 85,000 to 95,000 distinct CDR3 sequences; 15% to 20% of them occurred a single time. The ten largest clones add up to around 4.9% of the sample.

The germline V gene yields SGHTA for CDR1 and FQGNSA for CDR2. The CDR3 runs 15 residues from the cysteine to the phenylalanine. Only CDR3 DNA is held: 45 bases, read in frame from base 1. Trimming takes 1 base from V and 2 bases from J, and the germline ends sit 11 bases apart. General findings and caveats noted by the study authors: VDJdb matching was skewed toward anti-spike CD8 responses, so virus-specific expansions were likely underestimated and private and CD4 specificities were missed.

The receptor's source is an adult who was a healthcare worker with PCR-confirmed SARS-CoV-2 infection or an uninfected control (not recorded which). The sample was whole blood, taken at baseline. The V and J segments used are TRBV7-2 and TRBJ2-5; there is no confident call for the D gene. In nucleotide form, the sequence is TGTGCCAGCAGCTTAGTAGGCCGGCCACAAGAGACCCAGTACTTC. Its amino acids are CASSLVGRPQETQYF.